Listed below are T cell receptor beta chains from one sample, sequenced in a study of T cells in Graves' hyperthyroidism and ophthalmopathy. One entry per CDR3 protein results from TCRdb running MiXCR on the multiplex PCR reads. This table has hundreds of thousands of distinct CDR3 sequences, about 18% appearing once. The sequenced sample was blood. The receptor set was obtained from a man between 35 and 55 years old with Graves' hyperthyroidism. Both conserved end residues are part of each CDR3. Fields, in order: V gene, CDR3 protein.

TRBV2 | CASMIGLINYGYTF
TRBV9 | CASSVDTGVGNTIYF
TRBV29-1 | CSVEIYVGHITF
TRBV28 | CASSFQNYEQFF
TRBV4-3 | CASSLGLAGHKETQYF
TRBV9 | CASSGGTGIYGYTF
TRBV28 | CASSSPGTLAGELFF
TRBV6-1 | CASSRMTSEGEQYF
TRBV24-1 | CATRGSPRGDEQFF
TRBV27 | CASSRAGLLTTTQYF
TRBV28 | CASSPGTPADTQYF
TRBV6-1 | CASSDLQGRNYGYTF
TRBV7-2 | CASSRHGLGEQFF
TRBV28 | CASRWTENYGYTF
TRBV4-3 | CASSQDTGEQFF
TRBV2 | CASSNRQGNQPQHF
TRBV28 | CASSPRVGADSGNTIYF
TRBV15 | CATSRDLPISYEQYF
TRBV19 | CASKGDRGPGPQHF
TRBV6-1 | CASSESGTSGVGEQFF
TRBV5-6 | CASSHGRGGYNEQFF
TRBV6-1 | CASSLDGGDTEAFF
TRBV28 | CASIPHSGIDQPQHF
TRBV5-6 | CASSLGTGRSYEQYF
TRBV6-1 | CASSRGFNQPQHF
TRBV3-1 | CASSPWDRSYEQYF
TRBV7-9 | CASNSRTRTGGQTDTQYF
TRBV20-1 | CSASPLPAGEPTDTQYF
TRBV6-1 | CASSQQGKETQYF
TRBV7-8 | CASSPGGHQPQHF
TRBV6-1 | CASKGWREGLAYNEQFF
TRBV25-1 | CASSARGQGWADTQYF
TRBV9 | CASSVSHHSGNTIYF
TRBV3-1 | CASSQDPGGLAGGTDTQYF
TRBV2 | CASSDGNQPQHF
TRBV25-1 | CASSRDRESTEAFF
TRBV6-1 | CASSKTSGGARGEQFF
TRBV20-1 | CSASPSEIQETQYF
TRBV3-1 | CASSRVRDSYNSPLHF
TRBV5-1 | CASSLQGLEQYF
TRBV6-2/TRBV6-3 | CASIGRGNYGYTF